This TCR beta chain was sequenced during a study of blood T cells in healthy people across ages (dated by TCRdb to about 2015). Regarding the research as a whole: In model experiments, roughly one uniquely barcoded TCR beta cDNA molecule per two T cells was captured by template switching. Donors of different ages were randomly distributed across sequencing lanes to avoid experimental bias. To track age-related changes in TCR beta repertoire diversity, the study relied on deep sequencing normalized with unique cDNA molecular identifiers. The study analyzed two additional independent replicas of 1 million unique cDNA reads from the same blood draw for two donors, one aged 18 to 29 and one aged 80 or older. Donors were grouped into four age groups: young (average roughly 16 years), middle-aged (roughly 40), aged (62) and long-lived (just over 80). What the research found in general, with its limitations: Estimates of total diversity from one million sequenced T cells were regarded as lower bounds and underestimates. Bulk unsorted PBMC profiling prevented conclusive comparison of naive and antigen-experienced compartments. The percentage of naive T cells measured by flow cytometry correlated strongly with observed TCR beta diversity. As age increased, observed TCR beta diversity per million T cells dropped in a roughly linear way, and a significant reduction was already evident by age around 41. Donor CMV infection status was unknown, potentially confounding age-related changes in expanded clonotypes. The long-lived group showed more naive CD4+ T cells, fewer expanded clones and increased TCR diversity than the aged group, suggesting age selection.

Donors were 35 to 40 systemically healthy Caucasian individuals from Russia aged roughly 6 to 90 years. Each donor gave about 9.7 milliliters of peripheral blood, drawn into EDTA-treated Vacutainer tubes. Ficoll-Paque density-gradient centrifugation was used to isolate PBMCs, with at least 7 million per sample. Total RNA was extracted from PBMCs with Trizol reagent, with at least 5.5 micrograms obtained per sample. The percentages of naive CD45RAhigh/CD27high T cells were determined by flow cytometry on a PBMC aliquot from every donor. Only a few counts were recorded for this clonotype. Its antigen remains undetermined. No base quality values were provided; no much bigger clone lies one nucleotide off. V is shortened by 4 bases, J by 3 bases, and the region joining them spans 15 bases. From the cysteine up to the phenylalanine, the CDR3 has a length of 15 residues. The only DNA kept is the CDR3, 45 bases in frame from the first base. CDR1 and CDR2 were assigned from the germline V gene as SGDLS and YYNGEE.

The library came from 5' RACE. Sequencing was performed on an Illumina HiSeq 2500. A second PCR of about 7 to 12 cycles was performed with a sample-barcoded 5' primer and a J-beta primer mix. Each TCR beta cDNA molecule received a unique molecular identifier from a template-switch 5' adaptor carrying 12 random nucleotides. Each sample yielded at least 3 million CDR3-containing paired-end reads. First-strand cDNA was synthesized from all RNA with the Mint cDNA synthesis kit, primed by a TRBC-specific oligonucleotide. All cDNA was treated with uracil-DNA glycosylase and then went through a first 18-cycle PCR with the universal primers M1SS and BC2_uni_R. In the paper's pipeline: For normalization, 1 million high-quality reads were randomly selected from each sample, with every read carrying a distinct molecular identifier. Instead of being binned into consensus sequences, reads that shared molecular identifiers were thrown out. MiTCR, with a Q25 quality threshold and the strictest error-elimination algorithm, was used for CDR3 identification, clonotype clustering and error correction. A nonparametric unseen species model with Euler transformation was used to estimate lower-bound total TCR beta diversity. TCRdb reanalyzed the raw reads on its own, using fastp at Q25 for trimming and MiXCR for clone calling, and kept in-frame beta chains. Each CDR3 protein gets just one entry, which takes the most common genes and DNA from the rows behind it. None of the V and J calls come from the authors' own analysis; TCRdb made them. The sample includes around 1,600,000 distinct CDR3 sequences, with 42% observed a single time. Together, the top ten hold about 4% of the sample.

The material sequenced was blood. The clonotype originates from a woman between 18 and 29 years old in good health. The chain is assembled from TRBV9 and TRBJ2-3; TRBD2 is perhaps the D gene, given 5 matching bases. The base sequence is TGTGCCAGCAGCCCGCAGAATTCGGGGACAGATACGCAGTATTTT. Translated, this gives CASSPQNSGTDTQYF.